These T cell receptor beta chains were read from a single sample in a study of blood T cell repertoires in COVID-19. Repertoires were generated with immunoSEQ multiplex PCR, while TCRdb's copy carries only in-frame clones and drops some. The data show 70,000 to 95,000 clones, about 79% seen once. Sequencing was performed on peripheral blood. These receptors were collected from a woman in her forties or fifties with acute or convalescent COVID-19. The CDR3 runs from the conserved cysteine through the conserved F or W. The D gene is left open where the match is weak. Clone size, where shown, is once, few, many, or a class for clones that have expanded.

D: -; J: TRBJ1-3; V: TRBV4-2; size: -; DNA: TGTGCCAGCAGCCAAGAGGGCAGTTGGGCTGGAAACACCATATATTTT; CDR3: CASSQEGSWAGNTIYF
D: -; J: TRBJ1-1; V: TRBV27; size: -; DNA: TGTGCCAGCAGAAAATTGGGAGGAACAATTGATCTGAACACTGAAGCTTTCTTT; CDR3: CASRKLGGTIDLNTEAFF
D: TRBD2; J: TRBJ2-2; V: TRBV29-1; size: once; DNA: TGCAGCGTGTCTAGCGGGAGTTTCTCCGGGGAGCTGTTTTTT; CDR3: CSVSSGSFSGELFF
D: -; J: TRBJ2-1; V: TRBV18; size: -; DNA: TGTGCCAGCTCACCACTTACCGTACTAAATGAGCAGTTCTTC; CDR3: CASSPLTVLNEQFF
D: -; J: TRBJ1-5; V: TRBV2; size: -; DNA: TGTGCCAGCGAGGCAGAGAGCAATCAGCCCCAGCATTTT; CDR3: CASEAESNQPQHF
D: -; J: TRBJ1-1; V: TRBV7-8; size: -; DNA: TGTGCCAGCAGCCAACACGGGGGTGAAGCTTTCTTT; CDR3: CASSQHGGEAFF
D: TRBD1; J: TRBJ1-4; V: TRBV3-1/TRBV3-2; size: once; DNA: TGTGCCAGCAGCTTAACAGGGGGCCGTGAAAAACTGTTTTTT; CDR3: CASSLTGGREKLFF
D: TRBD2; J: TRBJ2-1; V: TRBV13; size: -; DNA: TGTGCCAGCAGCGCTCGGCGGACTAGCGTTTTTAATGAGCAGTTCTTC; CDR3: CASSARRTSVFNEQFF
D: TRBD1; J: TRBJ1-1; V: TRBV12-5; size: few; DNA: TGTGCTAGTGGTTTGGTAGTTACAGGGGGCACTCTCGGGGGAGCAACTGAAGCTTTCTTT; CDR3: CASGLVVTGGTLGGATEAFF
D: -; J: TRBJ1-2; V: TRBV6-5; size: -; DNA: TGTGCCAGCACTCCCAAGGTGGGCGGGCCAACTACCTACACCTTC; CDR3: CASTPKVGGPTTYTF
D: -; J: TRBJ1-5; V: TRBV2; size: once; DNA: TGTGCCAGCAGTGAACCCGGGGGGCGCGGCAATCAGCCCCAGCATTTT; CDR3: CASSEPGGRGNQPQHF
D: -; J: TRBJ2-2; V: TRBV10-3; size: -; DNA: TGTGCCATCAGACCAGACAGCAACACCGGGGAGCTGTTTTTT; CDR3: CAIRPDSNTGELFF
D: -; J: TRBJ2-3; V: TRBV21-1; size: once; DNA: TGTGCCAGCAGCAAAGGTGGAGAAACTAGCACAGATACGCAGTATTTT; CDR3: CASSKGGETSTDTQYF
D: TRBD1; J: TRBJ1-5; V: TRBV6-2/TRBV6-3; size: -; DNA: TGTGCCAGCAGCTTCAGGGGGCTATCGAATCAGCCCCAGCATTTT; CDR3: CASSFRGLSNQPQHF
D: TRBD1; J: TRBJ2-7; V: TRBV6-2/TRBV6-3; size: -; DNA: TGTGCCAGCAGTTACTCCAAAACAGGGGAGTTCTACGAGCAGTACTTC; CDR3: CASSYSKTGEFYEQYF
D: -; J: TRBJ1-5; V: TRBV9; size: few; DNA: TGTGCCAGCAGCGTGTCCGGGTATAGCAATCAGCCCCAGCATTTT; CDR3: CASSVSGYSNQPQHF
D: -; J: TRBJ2-1; V: TRBV28; size: -; DNA: TGTGCCAGCAGTGATATACGAGGGGGCAATGAGCAGTTCTTC; CDR3: CASSDIRGGNEQFF
D: -; J: TRBJ2-7; V: TRBV15; size: -; DNA: TGTGCCACCAGCAGGGAGCCCTACGAGCAGTACTTC; CDR3: CATSREPYEQYF
D: TRBD1; J: TRBJ2-7; V: TRBV28; size: -; DNA: TGTGCCAGCAAACTGCCGGGACAGGGACCCTACGAGCAGTACTTC; CDR3: CASKLPGQGPYEQYF
D: TRBD1; J: TRBJ2-7; V: TRBV4-3; size: -; DNA: TGCGCCAGCAGCCGATCCACAGGGGCTCTCGGCGAGCAGTACTTC; CDR3: CASSRSTGALGEQYF
D: TRBD1; J: TRBJ1-6; V: TRBV19; size: -; DNA: TGTGCCAGTAAGGTGGGGACAGAGAATTCACCCCTCCACTTT; CDR3: CASKVGTENSPLHF
D: -; J: TRBJ2-5; V: TRBV2; size: -; DNA: TGTGCCAGCAGTCGGGACGGCGGGAAAGAGACCCAGTACTTC; CDR3: CASSRDGGKETQYF
D: TRBD1; J: TRBJ2-2; V: TRBV3-1/TRBV3-2; size: -; DNA: TGTGCCAGCAGCCAATTGGGGGACAGGGCCGTAACCGGGGAGCTGTTTTTT; CDR3: CASSQLGDRAVTGELFF
D: TRBD1; J: TRBJ2-3; V: TRBV7-3; size: -; DNA: TGTGCCAGCAGCATATACACAGGGGGGCCGCAGTATTTT; CDR3: CASSIYTGGPQYF
D: -; J: TRBJ1-1; V: TRBV20-1; size: -; DNA: TGCAGTGCTAGTCGGGTTATCCTCATGAACACTGAAGCTTTCTTT; CDR3: CSASRVILMNTEAFF
D: -; J: TRBJ1-5; V: TRBV6-5; size: -; DNA: TGTGCCAGCAGTTCTCAGGGTTTACGTAGCAATCAGCCCCAGCATTTT; CDR3: CASSSQGLRSNQPQHF
D: -; J: TRBJ1-6; V: TRBV24-1; size: few; DNA: TGTGCCACCAGTGATTTCTGGGACTCTTTTTCACCCCTCCACTTT; CDR3: CATSDFWDSFSPLHF
D: -; J: TRBJ1-1; V: TRBV14; size: few; DNA: TGTGCCAGCAGCCACGGGGGGGGGACTGAAGCTTTCTTT; CDR3: CASSHGGGTEAFF